The 10 T cell receptor beta chains below were found in one sample sequenced in a study of blood T cell repertoires in COVID-19. Only in-frame clones appear in the TCRdb table, and some are missing; sequencing was by immunoSEQ multiplex PCR. The table includes about 210,000 clones, around 80% detected once. Sequencing was done on a sample of peripheral blood. The receptor set was obtained from a man in his forties who had recovered from COVID-19.

The chain employs TRBV27 and TRBJ2-7, with a possible D match to TRBD1 (6 bases). CDR1 is MNHEY and CDR2 is SMNVEV in the germline V gene (reference sequence). V lost 5 bases and J 6 bases, leaving 14 bases between the germline ends. The CDR3 is 13 amino acids. The CDR3 loop is CASSQQGSGEQYF. DNA for the CDR3: TGTGCCAGCAGTCAACAGGGTTCGGGCGAGCAGTACTTC.

The sample holds one count of this clone. The rearrangement uses TRBV18 and TRBJ1-1; TRBD1 agrees at 7 bases. The CDR3 consists of 14 residues. CDR1 is KGHSH and CDR2 is LQKENI in the germline V gene. After removal of 3 bases from V and 4 bases from J, the junction contained 5 bases not matched to a gene. The CDR3 region is CASSPQGVGTEAFF. The CDR3 bases are TGTGCCAGCTCACCTCAGGGGGTGGGCACTGAAGCTTTCTTT.

This clone was detected only a few times. J is TRBJ1-2 and V is TRBV30, with D unclear. Trimming took off 2 bases at V and 7 bases at J, with 11 bases between the two ends. CDR1 GTSNPN and CDR2 SVGIG come from the germline V gene (reference sequence). The CDR3 has 12 residues. The CDR3 spells CAWSPLILGYTF. In DNA, the CDR3 is TGTGCCTGGAGTCCTCTAATCCTTGGCTACACCTTC.

The chain is built from TRBV7-8 and TRBJ1-2; D uncertain. The CDR3 totals 14 residues. Germline V gives CDR1 SGHVS, CDR2 FQNEAQ. Trimming took 5 bases from V and 6 from J, leaving 16 bases between them. CDR3 sequence: CASSPRVALHGYTF. Here the CDR3 DNA reads TGTGCCAGCAGCCCCCGGGTTGCACTGCATGGCTACACCTTC.

CDR3 region: CASSVLGLAGDEQFF. The CDR3, as DNA: TGTGCCAGCAGCGTATTGGGGCTAGCGGGGGATGAGCAGTTCTTC. The J gene is TRBJ2-1, the V gene TRBV9; 10 nucleotides line up with TRBD2. Germline V gives CDR1 SGDLS, CDR2 YYNGEE. CDR3 size: 15 residues. After removal of 1 base from V and 8 bases from J, the junction contained 6 bases not matched to a gene.

The CDR3 region is CASSVSLGNQPQHF. CDR3 nucleotide sequence: TGTGCCAGCAGTGTCAGTTTGGGCAATCAGCCCCAGCATTTT. The chain combines TRBV6-2 or TRBV6-3 with TRBJ1-5; D remains ambiguous. Deletions cut 5 bases from V and 2 bases from J, with 10 bases between. Germline V CDR1 and CDR2: MNHEY, SVGEGT. The CDR3 extends over 14 amino acids.

The genes are TRBV5-1 and TRBJ1-6; D is undetermined. CDR1 and CDR2 (germline): SGHRS, YFSETQ. Between the trimmed V and J ends, which lost 2 bases and 9 bases, there was a span of 9 bases. The CDR3 covers 13 residues. The CDR3 is CASSFTTGSPLHF. CDR3 DNA: TGCGCCAGCAGCTTTACTACTGGTTCACCCCTCCACTTT.

The chain uses TRBV4-1 and TRBJ2-6; D is undetermined. V lost 2 bases to trimming and J lost 0 bases, with 8 bases between them. Germline CDR1 and CDR2: MGHRA and YSYEKL. The CDR3 length is 16 residues. CDR3 region: CASSQTRGSGANVLTF. In DNA, the CDR3 is TGCGCCAGCAGCCAAACCAGAGGCTCTGGGGCCAACGTCCTGACTTTC.

V gene TRBV7-2 combines with J gene TRBJ2-5; D possibly corresponds to TRBD1 (6 bases). The V end lost 5 bases, the J end lost 5 bases, and 15 bases lay between the germline ends. Germline V lookup: CDR1 SGHTA, CDR2 FQGNSA. This CDR3 has 14 residues. The CDR3 bases are TGTGCCAGCAGCGAGGACAGAGGGCTGGAGACCCAGTACTTC. Amino acid sequence: CASSEDRGLETQYF.

The V and J genes are TRBV11-2 and TRBJ2-5, with a possible D match to TRBD2 (6 bases). The CDR3 has 14 amino acids. Trimming removed 4 bases from V and 0 bases from J, with 9 bases in between. Germline V gene sequence: CDR1 SGHAT, CDR2 FQNNGV. The CDR3: CASSSRTNQETQYF. CDR3 coding DNA: TGTGCCAGCAGCTCACGGACTAACCAAGAGACCCAGTACTTC.